The 4 T cell receptor beta chains given below trace back to one sample, sequenced in a study of OX40 agonist ivuxolimab in advanced cancers. The assay was immunoSEQ multiplex PCR, and TCRdb's table has in-frame clones only and misses some. This sample carries about 83,000 clones, about 90% of them seen once, and the ten largest clones take 8.4%. The sequenced sample was CD4+ or CD8+ T cells sorted from blood, obtained in a trial of the OX40 agonist ivuxolimab. These TCRs come from an adult with an advanced solid tumor such as melanoma, head and neck, liver or kidney cancer.

The rearrangement links TRBV28 to TRBJ2-3; 7 positions match TRBD1. Losses at the gene ends were 7 bases for V and 9 bases for J; bases not matched to a gene: 16. From germline, CDR1 is MDHEN and CDR2 SYDVKM. This CDR3 has 15 amino acids. The CDR3 protein is CASTHPEGGAPTQYF. CDR3 DNA sequence: TGTGCCAGCACCCACCCGGAAGGGGGCGCCCCCACGCAGTATTTT.

This rearrangement joins TRBV9 to TRBJ2-3; D may correspond to TRBD1 or TRBD2 (5 bases each). The CDR3 sequence is 16 residues long. V lost 2 bases and J 0 bases, leaving 13 bases between the germline ends. CDR1 and CDR2 (germline): SGDLS, YYNGEE. CDR3 coding DNA: TGTGCCAGCAGCGTCCAGGGAGCCCGAAGCACAGATACGCAGTATTTT. As protein: CASSVQGARSTDTQYF.

V is TRBV19 and J is TRBJ1-2; D is undetermined. CDR3 length equals 11 residues. CDR1 is LNHDA, CDR2 SQIVND, per germline (reference sequence). V lost 8 bases and J 8 bases, leaving 12 bases between the germline ends. CDR3 sequence reads: CASGLLGGYTF. In nucleotides, the CDR3 is TGTGCCAGTGGATTGTTAGGAGGCTACACCTTC. The entire variable domain, with the rest obtained from reference TRBV19 and TRBJ1-2, is as follows: DGGITQSPKYLFRKEGQNVTLSCEQNLNHDAMYWYRQDPGQGLRLIYYSQIVNDFQKGDIAEGYSVSREKKESFPLTVTSAQKNPTAFYLCASGLLGGYTFGSGTRLTVV.

The chain has TRBV28 and TRBJ2-7, with TRBD1 matching 10 bases. Germline assignment: CDR1 MDHEN and CDR2 SYDVKM. CDR3 length equals 15 residues. Germline trimming cut 7 bases from V and 4 bases from J; bases unmatched to any gene: 10. CDR3 protein: CASTPSGTGDYEQYF. As DNA, the CDR3 is TGTGCCAGCACTCCATCCGGGACAGGGGATTACGAGCAGTACTTC.